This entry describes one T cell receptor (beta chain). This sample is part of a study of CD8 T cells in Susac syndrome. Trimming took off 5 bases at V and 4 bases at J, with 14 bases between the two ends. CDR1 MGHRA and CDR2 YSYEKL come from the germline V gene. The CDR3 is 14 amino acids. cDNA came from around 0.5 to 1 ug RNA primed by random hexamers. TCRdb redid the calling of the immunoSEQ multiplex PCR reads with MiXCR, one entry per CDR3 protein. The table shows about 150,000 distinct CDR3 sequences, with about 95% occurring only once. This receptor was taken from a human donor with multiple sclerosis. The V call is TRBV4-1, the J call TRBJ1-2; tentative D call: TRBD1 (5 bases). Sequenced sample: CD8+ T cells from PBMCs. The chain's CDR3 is CASSSRDGFYGYTF. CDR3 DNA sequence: TGCGCCAGCAGCTCCCGGGACGGCTTCTATGGCTACACCTTC.